A selection of T cell receptor beta chains follows, all from one sample in a study of cytomegalovirus exposure and HLA in healthy donors. Here immunoSEQ multiplex PCR was the method, and the copy in TCRdb shows in-frame clones only, minus some. The sample shows about 140,000 clones, about four fifths of them seen only once. Sequenced sample: PBMCs. The receptors derive from a female donor in good health and CMV-seronegative. Both conserved end residues are part of each CDR3. A D gene is named only where the DNA matches it firmly. Clone size, where shown, is once, few, many, or a class for clones that have expanded.

j_call d_call clone_size v_call cdr3_nt cdr3_aa
TRBJ1-3 . . TRBV29-1 TGCAGCTTTTCCCGGGGGACCTCTGGAAACACCATATATTTT CSFSRGTSGNTIYF
TRBJ1-2 . few TRBV6-5 TGTGCCAGCAGTTCCGGGACACGTTATGGCTACACCTTC CASSSGTRYGYTF
TRBJ1-4 . few TRBV4-1 TGCGCCAGCAGCCAAGTGGGGCAGGGCGCCGGAAAACTGTTTTTT CASSQVGQGAGKLFF
TRBJ2-2 TRBD1 . TRBV11-2 TGTGCCAGCAGCCCGGACAGGATGAACACCGGGGAGCTGTTTTTT CASSPDRMNTGELFF
TRBJ1-1 . few TRBV5-5 TGTGCCAGCAGCTTGGTTAGCGGGAACACTGAAGCTTTCTTT CASSLVSGNTEAFF
TRBJ2-7 TRBD2 . TRBV5-4 TGTGCCAGCAGCTTGCAGCGGGGGGCCCCCTACGAGCAGTACTTC CASSLQRGAPYEQYF
TRBJ1-4 TRBD1 . TRBV10-3 TGTGCCATCAGACAGGGGGAGGGTGAAAAACTGTTTTTT CAIRQGEGEKLFF
TRBJ1-5 TRBD1 . TRBV10-3 TGTGCCATAGGGACAGGTGATAGCAATCAGCCCCAGCATTTT CAIGTGDSNQPQHF
TRBJ2-3 TRBD2 . TRBV28 TGTGCCAGCAGGCGTCCCAGCGGGGGCACAGATACGCAGTATTTT CASRRPSGGTDTQYF
TRBJ1-5 . . TRBV19 TGTGCCAGTAGTATCCGGTCTGCGAGCAATCAGCCCCAGCATTTT CASSIRSASNQPQHF
TRBJ2-7 . . TRBV21-1 TGTGCCAGCAGCAAAGTAAGAGCGGAGCAGTACTTC CASSKVRAEQYF
TRBJ2-2 . . TRBV12-5 TGTGCTAGTGGTTCGGACGCGGCCTCCCAGGGCGGGGAGCTGTTTTTT CASGSDAASQGGELFF
TRBJ2-7 . . TRBV5-1 TGCGCCAGCAGCTTGGACGCGGGGGCCTTATACGAGCAGTACTTC CASSLDAGALYEQYF
TRBJ2-1 . . TRBV29-1 TGCAGCGTTGAAGATCCAGAGCGAGAACTATATGAGCAGTTCTTC CSVEDPERELYEQFF
TRBJ2-1 TRBD2 . TRBV10-3 TGTGCCATCAGCCCCCGGGACTACTACAATGAGCAGTTCTTC CAISPRDYYNEQFF
TRBJ2-1 TRBD2 . TRBV7-6 TGTGCCAGCAGCTTAGGAGGGCGGGGGGGCCTTAATGAGCAGTTCTTC CASSLGGRGGLNEQFF
TRBJ2-7 TRBD1 . TRBV2 TGTGCCAGCAGTGACGGTAGGGGGCGGAACGCCGAGCAGTACTTC CASSDGRGRNAEQYF
TRBJ2-5 . . TRBV4-1 TGCGCCAGCAGCCAAGTTATCGGAGAGACCCAGTACTTC CASSQVIGETQYF
TRBJ2-7 TRBD1 . TRBV6-6 TGTGCCAGCAGTTATGGGACAGGCTACGAGCAGTACTTC CASSYGTGYEQYF
TRBJ1-4 TRBD1 . TRBV7-9 TGTGCCAGCAGCTTAGGGACAGGGGGTTCAACTAATGAAAAACTGTTTTTT CASSLGTGGSTNEKLFF
TRBJ1-2 . once TRBV2 TGTGCCAGCAGTGACGGGAGGGGAGCTAACTATGGCTACACCTTC CASSDGRGANYGYTF
TRBJ1-1 . . TRBV11-2 TGTGCCAGCAGCTTAAGCGGGAACACTGAAGCTTTCTTT CASSLSGNTEAFF
TRBJ2-1 TRBD2 . TRBV29-1 TGCAGCGTTGGGTTGCGGGGGGACTCCTACAATGAGCAGTTCTTC CSVGLRGDSYNEQFF
TRBJ1-6 . few TRBV9 TGTGCCAGCAGCGTCTCTGACAGCTCCTATAATTCACCCCTCCACTTT CASSVSDSSYNSPLHF
TRBJ1-1 TRBD1 few TRBV13 TGTGCCAGCAGCTTAAGCAAGGGGGCAGTGAACACTGAAGCTTTCTTT CASSLSKGAVNTEAFF
TRBJ2-5 TRBD1 few TRBV7-2 TGTGCCAGCAGCTTTGCACAGGGGGCGGAGACCCAGTACTTC CASSFAQGAETQYF
TRBJ1-5 . once TRBV7-2 TGTGCCAGCAGCCCGAGGGCTGGGCCCAATCAGCCCCAGCATTTT CASSPRAGPNQPQHF
TRBJ2-1 . . TRBV30 TGTGCCATAGGTGCAGGTCCCGTGTACAATGAGCAGTTCTTC CAIGAGPVYNEQFF
TRBJ2-5 . . TRBV7-3 TGTGCCAGCAGCCAGGGACTGGCTGAAGAGACCCAGTACTTC CASSQGLAEETQYF
TRBJ2-7 . . TRBV2 TGTGCCAGCAGACAGTATTCCTACGAGCAGTACTTC CASRQYSYEQYF
TRBJ2-3 . . TRBV13 TGTGCCAGCAGCTTAGATGGCAGTAGCACAGATACGCAGTATTTT CASSLDGSSTDTQYF
TRBJ1-1 . . TRBV7-2 TGTGCCAGCAGCCCCCGGGGAAACACTGAAGCTTTCTTT CASSPRGNTEAFF
TRBJ1-1 TRBD1 . TRBV6-6 TGTGCCAGCACGATTACAGGGGGCACTGAAGCTTTCTTT CASTITGGTEAFF
TRBJ2-7 TRBD1 . TRBV11-3 TGTGCCAGCAGTTTTCCAGGGGGCGACTCGCGGTACTTC CASSFPGGDSRYF
TRBJ2-7 . once TRBV6-5 TGTGCCAGCAGTTACTCGTACGAGCGGCTCAACTACGAGCAGTACTTC CASSYSYERLNYEQYF
TRBJ1-4 . . TRBV5-6 TGTGCCAGCAGCCTCCGGCAGGGAACTAATGAAAAACTGTTTTTT CASSLRQGTNEKLFF
TRBJ1-5 . . TRBV30 TGTGCCTGGAGTCGGGACAATCAGCCCCAGCATTTT CAWSRDNQPQHF
TRBJ1-5 . . TRBV19 TGTGCCAGTAGTATCCAGAAAAATCAGCCCCAGCATTTT CASSIQKNQPQHF
TRBJ1-1 TRBD1 once TRBV19 TGTGCCAGTAGTATCGCGTCCGGGACAGCGCTTTATGAAGCTTTCTTT CASSIASGTALYEAFF
TRBJ1-5 TRBD1 few TRBV5-6 TGTGCCAGCAGCTTGCTCTTAGGACAGGGGGCATCTCAGCCCCAGCATTTT CASSLLLGQGASQPQHF
TRBJ2-1 . . TRBV20-1 TGCAGTGCTGAACAGGGCTATGAGCAGTTCTTC CSAEQGYEQFF
TRBJ2-5 TRBD2 . TRBV9 TGTGCCAGCAGCGTAGGACCTAGCGGCCAAGAGACCCAGTACTTC CASSVGPSGQETQYF
TRBJ1-5 TRBD1 . TRBV7-2 TGTGCCAGCAGCCCCGTACAGGGGCAGCCCCAGCATTTT CASSPVQGQPQHF
TRBJ2-2 . . TRBV1 TGCACCAGCAGCCAAGATTTGAGACTAGGGCCCGGGGAGCTGTTTTTT CTSSQDLRLGPGELFF
TRBJ1-5 TRBD1 few TRBV5-1 TGTGCCAGCAGCTCCGGACAGGATCAGCCCCAGCATTTT CASSSGQDQPQHF
TRBJ2-1 . . TRBV9 TGTGCCAGCAGCGTAGAGAGAGGGGGCAATGAGCAGTTCTTC CASSVERGGNEQFF
TRBJ2-7 . . TRBV7-9 TGTGCCAGCAGCTTAGGGTCCGGGACACTTGTTTTCTACGAGCAGTACTTC CASSLGSGTLVFYEQYF
TRBJ1-6 . . TRBV7-9 TGTGCCAGCAGCTTAGAACAGTATAATTCACCCCTCCACTTT CASSLEQYNSPLHF
TRBJ2-5 . few TRBV7-7 TGTGCTAGCAGCTTAGGACTGAAAGAGACCCAGTACTTC CASSLGLKETQYF
TRBJ1-4 TRBD1 . TRBV4-1 TGCGCCAGCAGCCGCCGTCCGGGACAGGGAAATGAAAAACTGTTTTTT CASSRRPGQGNEKLFF
TRBJ1-1 . few TRBV4-3 TGCGCCAGCAGCCAAGGGCGCGTGGACTGGAGCACTGAAGCTTTCTTT CASSQGRVDWSTEAFF
TRBJ2-7 TRBD1 . TRBV6-5 TGTGCCAGCAGTTACCATCAGGGGGAGAACGAGCAGTACTTC CASSYHQGENEQYF
TRBJ2-5 . few TRBV4-1 TGCGCCAGCAGCCTCGGAGAGACCCAGTACTTC CASSLGETQYF
TRBJ1-1 . . TRBV18 TGTGCCAGCTCACCAAGGCCAGGGGACACTGAAGCTTTCTTT CASSPRPGDTEAFF
TRBJ2-2 TRBD1 . TRBV19 TGTGCCAGTAGGGACAGGCGGCCCGGGGAGCTGTTTTTT CASRDRRPGELFF
TRBJ1-2 TRBD1 . TRBV7-8 TGTGCCAGCAGTACGGACAGGGGGTATATTGGCTACACCTTC CASSTDRGYIGYTF
TRBJ1-2 . . TRBV4-2 TGTGCCAGCAGCCTCGGACGGGGGGGTTCTAACTATGGCTACACCTTC CASSLGRGGSNYGYTF
TRBJ2-7 . . TRBV5-6 TGTGCCAGCAGCCGCCCGGGACTGGGTTTGTACGAGCAGTACTTC CASSRPGLGLYEQYF
TRBJ2-7 TRBD2 . TRBV28 TGTGCCAGCACCCCCCGGGGCAGGGAGGGCCGCGAGCAGTACTTC CASTPRGREGREQYF